This T cell receptor (beta chain) was sequenced during a study of T cell changes during pregnancy in multiple sclerosis. Per germline, CDR1 GTSNPN and CDR2 SVGIG (reference sequence). This CDR3 is 13 amino acids long. V lost 5 bases and J lost 5, with 15 bases in between. Data came from immunoSEQ multiplex PCR; TCRdb stores just in-frame clones and leaves some out. The table lists around 95,000 clones, approximately 90% of them singletons. The input for sequencing was peripheral blood, taken after pregnancy. The sequence was collected from a female donor with multiple sclerosis, enrolled in a pregnancy study. This rearrangement joins TRBV30 to TRBJ1-2, with D possibly matching TRBD1 (5 bases). Here the CDR3 reads CAWSPGDRYGYTF. The DNA for the CDR3 is TGTGCCTGGTCACCGGGGGATCGTTATGGCTACACCTTC.